This T cell receptor beta chain derives from a study of CD8 T cells in ankylosing spondylitis. Germline assignment: CDR1 MGHRA and CDR2 YSYEKL. The V and J ends lost 0 bases and 4 bases respectively, with 13 bases between them. The CDR3 totals 16 residues. By quantitative 5'-RACE with molecular barcodes, the TCR beta libraries were made. TCRdb reprocessed the 5' RACE reads with MiXCR, giving one entry per CDR3 protein. The sample carries roughly 400,000 distinct CDR3 sequences, around 24% recorded once. Regarding the study as a whole: Blood of patients with ankylosing spondylitis appeared to be characterized by a TCR beta motif of seven or eight highly homologous variants. Certain motif variants had earlier appeared in reactive arthritis synovial fluid and blood. Within peripheral blood, clones linked to disease were CD8+ and relatively rare. Significant enrichment of disease-linked clones was reported in matched ankylosing spondylitis synovial fluid.

Only a few counts were recorded for this clonotype. The antigen remains undetermined. The sample consisted of blood, either unsorted or a sorted T cell fraction (not recorded which). The TCR comes from a male donor with ankylosing spondylitis. The rearrangement joins TRBV4-1 to TRBJ1-5; D gene ambiguous. The chain's CDR3 is CASSQDRTIYNQPQHF. Here the CDR3 DNA reads TGCGCCAGCAGCCAAGATCGGACGATCTATAATCAGCCCCAGCATTTT.